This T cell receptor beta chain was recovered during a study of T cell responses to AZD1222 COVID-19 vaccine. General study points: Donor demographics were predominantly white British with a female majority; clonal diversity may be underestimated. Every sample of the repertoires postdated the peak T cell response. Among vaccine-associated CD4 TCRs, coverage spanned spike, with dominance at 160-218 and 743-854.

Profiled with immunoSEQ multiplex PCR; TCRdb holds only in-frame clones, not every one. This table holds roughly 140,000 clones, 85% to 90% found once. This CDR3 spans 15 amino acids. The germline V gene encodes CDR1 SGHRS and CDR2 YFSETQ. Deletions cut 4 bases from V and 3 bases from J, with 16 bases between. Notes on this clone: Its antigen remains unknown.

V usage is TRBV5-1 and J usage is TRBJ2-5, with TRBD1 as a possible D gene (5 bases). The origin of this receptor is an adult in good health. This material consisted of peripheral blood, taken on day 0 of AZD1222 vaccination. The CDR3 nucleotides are TGCGCCAGCAGCCAGAACGGACAAAAGGAAGAGACCCAGTACTTC. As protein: CASSQNGQKEETQYF. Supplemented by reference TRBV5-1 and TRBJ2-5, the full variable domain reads KAGVTQTPRYLIKTRGQQVTLSCSPISGHRSVSWYQQTPGQGLQFLFEYFSETQRNKGNFPGRFSGRQFSNSRSEMNVSTLELGDSALYLCASSQNGQKEETQYFGPGTRLLVL.